This T cell receptor beta chain was captured by sequencing in a study of technical replicates of blood from a handful of donors. The table came from immunoSEQ multiplex PCR; TCRdb's copy has only in-frame clones and leaves some out. The sample lists more than 65,000 clones, around 90% occurring once. Trimming cost V 3 bases and J 9 bases; bases outside gene matches: 0. In germline, CDR1 is GTSNPN, CDR2 SVGIG (reference sequence). The CDR3 has 12 residues. V and J are TRBV30 and TRBJ1-4, with 11 positions matching TRBD1. Sequencing was performed on T cells isolated from PBMCs. The sequence was collected from a human donor in good health. The CDR3 bases are TGTGCCTGGAGGGACAGGGGGCAAAAACTGTTTTTT. As protein: CAWRDRGQKLFF.